The subject of this entry is one T cell receptor (beta chain). Isolation of PBMCs gave at least 6 million cells per sample. The extraction recovered at least 6 micrograms of total RNA per sample. The data stem from a study of blood T cells in healthy people across ages. With a J-beta primer mix and a sample-barcoded 5' primer, a second PCR ran about 7 to 11 cycles. Each of the samples gave a minimum of 2.5 million paired-end reads that contained CDR3. TCRdb processed the 5' RACE reads anew with MiXCR; each CDR3 protein has one entry. Altogether 650,000 to 1,000,000 distinct CDR3 sequences are present, under 40% being singletons, with the ten largest covering 13%. Trimming pared 6 bases from V and 11 bases from J, leaving 13 bases between. CDR3 length equals 11 residues. Germline CDR1 is MDHEN and CDR2 is SYDVKM.

Sequenced input: blood. The chain couples TRBV28 to TRBJ1-1; D perhaps matches TRBD1 (5 bases). This TCR came from a man younger than 30 in good health. In DNA form, the CDR3 reads TGTGCCAGCAGCCGGACATCCCGGGCTTTCTTT. Its translation: CASSRTSRAFF. Full variable domain (missing parts from reference TRBV28 and TRBJ1-1): DVKVTQSSRYLVKRTGEKVFLECVQDMDHENMFWYRQDPGLGLRLIYFSYDVKMKEKGDIPEGYSVSREKKERFSLILESASTNQTSMYLCASSRTSRAFFGQGTRLTVV.